This TCR beta chain was recovered during a study of cytomegalovirus exposure and HLA in healthy donors. Whole-study context: There were 90 million to 140 million unique TCR beta sequences, drawn from approximately 180 million T cells, in an earlier analysis.

Comments on this clone: Its target is not known.

Overall study findings and caveats: A previous analysis found most TCR beta V segments productive roughly 87% or roughly 30% of the time.

Use of 60 Vbeta and 13 Jbeta primers characterized the PCR. Sequencing used immunoSEQ multiplex PCR; TCRdb keeps in-frame clones, though not all of them. The profile shows around 140,000 clones, 70% of them singletons. Germline V gene data show CDR1 as MDHEN and CDR2 as SYDVKM. This CDR3 has 14 residues. With 7 bases removed from V and 1 base from J, the gap between germline ends came to 13 bases. This receptor was taken from a woman aged 55-75 years in good health and CMV-seropositive. Input material: PBMCs. The chain has TRBV28 and TRBJ1-1; D is perhaps TRBD1 (5 bases). The CDR3, as DNA: TGTGCCAGCAACCCAGGGTCGGGGAACACTGAAGCTTTCTTT. Amino acid sequence: CASNPGSGNTEAFF. Full variable domain (outside the CDR3, taken from reference TRBV28 and TRBJ1-1): DVKVTQSSRYLVKRTGEKVFLECVQDMDHENMFWYRQDPGLGLRLIYFSYDVKMKEKGDIPEGYSVSREKKERFSLILESASTNQTSMYLCASNPGSGNTEAFFGQGTRLTVV.